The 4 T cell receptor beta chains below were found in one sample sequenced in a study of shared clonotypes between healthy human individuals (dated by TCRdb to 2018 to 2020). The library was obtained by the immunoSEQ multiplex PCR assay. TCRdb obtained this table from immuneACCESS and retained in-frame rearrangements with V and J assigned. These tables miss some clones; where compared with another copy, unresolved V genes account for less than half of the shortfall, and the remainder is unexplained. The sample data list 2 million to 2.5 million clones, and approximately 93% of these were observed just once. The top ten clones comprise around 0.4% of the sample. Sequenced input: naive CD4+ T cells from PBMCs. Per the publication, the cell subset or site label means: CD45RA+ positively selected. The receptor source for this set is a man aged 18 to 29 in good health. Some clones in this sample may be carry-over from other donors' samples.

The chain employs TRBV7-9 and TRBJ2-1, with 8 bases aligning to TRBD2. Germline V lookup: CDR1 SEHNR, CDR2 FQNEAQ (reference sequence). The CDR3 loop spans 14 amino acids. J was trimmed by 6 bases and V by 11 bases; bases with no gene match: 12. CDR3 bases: TGTGCCGGGGGTGTCAGCGGGAGTTTCAATGAGCAGTTCTTC. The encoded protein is CAGGVSGSFNEQFF.

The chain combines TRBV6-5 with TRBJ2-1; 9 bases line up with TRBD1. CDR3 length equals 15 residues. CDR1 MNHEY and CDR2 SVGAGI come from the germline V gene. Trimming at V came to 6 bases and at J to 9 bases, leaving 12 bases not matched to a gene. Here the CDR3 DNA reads TGTGCCAGCAGCCTAAACAGGGGGCGCGTCGTTGAGCAGTTCTTC. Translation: CASSLNRGRVVEQFF.

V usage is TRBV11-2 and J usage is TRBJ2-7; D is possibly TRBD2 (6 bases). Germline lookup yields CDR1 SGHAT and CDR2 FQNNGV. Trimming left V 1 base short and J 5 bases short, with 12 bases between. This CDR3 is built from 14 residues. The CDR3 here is CASSLVGRRDEQYF. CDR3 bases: TGTGCCAGCAGCTTAGTTGGTAGGAGGGACGAGCAGTACTTC.

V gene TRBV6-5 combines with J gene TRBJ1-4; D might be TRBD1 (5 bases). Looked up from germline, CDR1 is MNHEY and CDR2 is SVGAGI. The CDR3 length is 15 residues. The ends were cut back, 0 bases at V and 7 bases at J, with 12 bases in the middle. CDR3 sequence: CASSYSGSQGEKLFF. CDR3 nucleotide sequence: TGTGCCAGCAGTTACTCCGGCAGTCAGGGTGAAAAACTGTTTTTT.